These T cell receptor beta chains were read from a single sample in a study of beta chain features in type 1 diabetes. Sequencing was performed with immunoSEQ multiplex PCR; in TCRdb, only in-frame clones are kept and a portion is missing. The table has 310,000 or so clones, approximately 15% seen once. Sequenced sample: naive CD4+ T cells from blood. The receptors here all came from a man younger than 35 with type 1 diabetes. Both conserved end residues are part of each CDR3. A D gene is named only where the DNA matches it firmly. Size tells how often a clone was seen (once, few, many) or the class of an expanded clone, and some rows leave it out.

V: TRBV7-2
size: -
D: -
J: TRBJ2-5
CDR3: CASSVFGGRETQYF
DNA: TGTGCCAGCAGCGTCTTCGGGGGGCGCGAGACCCAGTACTTC

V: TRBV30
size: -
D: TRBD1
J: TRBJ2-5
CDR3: CAWIKGGGETQYF
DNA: TGTGCCTGGATCAAAGGGGGCGGAGAGACCCAGTACTTC

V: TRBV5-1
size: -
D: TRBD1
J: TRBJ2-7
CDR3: CASSLTGANYEQYF
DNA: TGCGCCAGCAGCCTCACAGGGGCCAACTACGAGCAGTACTTC

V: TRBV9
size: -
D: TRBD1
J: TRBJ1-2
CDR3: CASSVGDRGYGYTF
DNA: TGTGCCAGCAGCGTAGGGGACAGGGGCTATGGCTACACCTTC

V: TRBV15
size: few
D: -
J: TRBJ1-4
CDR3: CATSRDARANEKLFF
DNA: TGTGCCACCAGCAGAGATGCCAGGGCTAATGAAAAACTGTTTTTT

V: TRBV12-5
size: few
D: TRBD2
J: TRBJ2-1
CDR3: CASGLVPDGAGVVGEQFF
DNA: TGTGCTAGTGGTTTGGTACCGGATGGAGCGGGAGTCGTGGGTGAGCAGTTCTTC

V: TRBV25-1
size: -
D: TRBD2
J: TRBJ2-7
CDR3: CASSGLAGSVGEQYF
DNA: TGTGCCAGCAGCGGACTAGCGGGGTCGGTCGGGGAGCAGTACTTC

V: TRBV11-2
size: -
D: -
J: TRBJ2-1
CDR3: CASSGSEQFF
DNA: TGTGCCAGCAGCGGGAGTGAGCAGTTCTTC

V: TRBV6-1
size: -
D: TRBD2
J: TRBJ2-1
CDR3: CASSEAGGAAGYNEQFF
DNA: TGTGCCAGCAGTGAAGCCGGGGGGGCAGCGGGGTACAATGAGCAGTTCTTC

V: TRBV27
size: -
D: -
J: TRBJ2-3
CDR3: CASSPYPLGDTQYF
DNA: TGTGCCAGCAGTCCCTACCCCCTCGGAGATACGCAGTATTTT

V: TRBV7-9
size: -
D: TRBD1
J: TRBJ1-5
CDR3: CASSGIGGQVNQPQHF
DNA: TGTGCCAGCAGCGGGATTGGGGGACAGGTCAATCAGCCCCAGCATTTT

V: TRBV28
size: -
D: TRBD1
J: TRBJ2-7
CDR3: CASDSAGTGHYEQYF
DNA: TGTGCCAGCGACTCGGCCGGGACAGGACACTACGAGCAGTACTTC

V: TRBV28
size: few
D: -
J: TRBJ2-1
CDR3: CASSLGGSSYNEQFF
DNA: TGTGCCAGCAGTTTAGGAGGGAGCTCCTACAATGAGCAGTTCTTC

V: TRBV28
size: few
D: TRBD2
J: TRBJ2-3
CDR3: CASSSGTSGKDTQYF
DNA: TGTGCCAGCAGTTCCGGGACTAGCGGGAAGGATACGCAGTATTTT

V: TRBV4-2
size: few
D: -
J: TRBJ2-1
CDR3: CASSQDTSPSYNEQFF
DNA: TGTGCCAGCAGCCAAGACACTAGCCCTTCCTACAATGAGCAGTTCTTC

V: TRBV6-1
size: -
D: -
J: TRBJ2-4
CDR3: CASMWEGDIQYF
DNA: TGTGCCAGCATGTGGGAGGGGGACATTCAGTACTTC

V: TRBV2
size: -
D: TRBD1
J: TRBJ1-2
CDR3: CASSVEGARGYTF
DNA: TGTGCCAGCAGTGTCGAGGGGGCGCGCGGCTACACCTTC

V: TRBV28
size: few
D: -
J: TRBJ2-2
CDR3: CASSLRTGELFF
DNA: TGTGCCAGCAGTTTGAGGACCGGGGAGCTGTTTTTT

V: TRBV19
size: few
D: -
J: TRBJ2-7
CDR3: CASSIELPYEQYF
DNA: TGTGCCAGTAGTATCGAACTTCCCTACGAGCAGTACTTC

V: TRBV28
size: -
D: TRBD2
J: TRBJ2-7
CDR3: CASSLIGTSGSYEQYF
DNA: TGTGCCAGCAGTCTCATTGGGACTAGCGGGAGTTACGAGCAGTACTTC

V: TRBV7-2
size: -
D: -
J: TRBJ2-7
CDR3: CASSSGDLREQYF
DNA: TGTGCCAGCAGCTCGGGGGACTTACGCGAGCAGTACTTC

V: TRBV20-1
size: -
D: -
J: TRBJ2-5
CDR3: CSASHRGTQYF
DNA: TGCAGTGCTAGTCACCGGGGGACCCAGTACTTC

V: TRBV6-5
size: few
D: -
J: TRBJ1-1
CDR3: CASSAGIGTEAFF
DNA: TGTGCCAGCAGCGCAGGGATCGGCACTGAAGCTTTCTTT

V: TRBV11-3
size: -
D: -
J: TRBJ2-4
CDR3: CASSSGAKNIQYF
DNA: TGTGCCAGCAGCTCCGGGGCCAAAAACATTCAGTACTTC

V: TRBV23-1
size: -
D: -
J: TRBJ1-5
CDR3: CASSQVRGGNQPQHF
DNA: TGCGCCAGCAGTCAAGTCCGGGGTGGCAATCAGCCCCAGCATTTT

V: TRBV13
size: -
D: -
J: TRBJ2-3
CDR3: CASSPKSWGLSTDTQYF
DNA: TGTGCCAGCAGCCCAAAATCCTGGGGACTCAGCACAGATACGCAGTATTTT

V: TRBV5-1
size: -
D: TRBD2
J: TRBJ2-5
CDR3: CASSGAGGQATQYF
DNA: TGCGCCAGCAGTGGCGCGGGGGGGCAAGCGACCCAGTACTTC

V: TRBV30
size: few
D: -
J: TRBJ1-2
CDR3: CAWMPEGANYGYTF
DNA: TGTGCCTGGATGCCCGAGGGGGCTAACTATGGCTACACCTTC

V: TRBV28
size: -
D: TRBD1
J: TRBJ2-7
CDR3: CASRVGTGVSYEQYF
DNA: TGTGCCAGCAGAGTGGGGACAGGAGTCTCCTACGAGCAGTACTTC

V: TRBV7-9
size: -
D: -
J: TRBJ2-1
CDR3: CASSLGAAVNEQFF
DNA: TGTGCCAGCAGCTTAGGGGCAGCCGTCAATGAGCAGTTCTTC

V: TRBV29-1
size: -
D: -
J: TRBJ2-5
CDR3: CSVAARDWEGTQYF
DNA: TGCAGCGTTGCTGCCCGGGACTGGGAAGGGACCCAGTACTTC

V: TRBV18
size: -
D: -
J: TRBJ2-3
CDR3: CASSPSRGSDTQYF
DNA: TGTGCCAGCTCACCATCCCGAGGCTCAGATACGCAGTATTTT

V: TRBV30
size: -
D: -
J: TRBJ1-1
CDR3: CAWSPILTGRGAFF
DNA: TGTGCCTGGAGTCCCATACTAACAGGGCGGGGGGCTTTCTTT

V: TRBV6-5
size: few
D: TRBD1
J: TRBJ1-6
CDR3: CASRSDRAENSPLHF
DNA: TGTGCCAGCAGATCGGACAGGGCCGAGAATTCACCCCTCCACTTT

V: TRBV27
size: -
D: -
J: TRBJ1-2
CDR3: CASSSTEAHYGYTF
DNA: TGTGCCAGCAGCTCGACAGAGGCTCACTATGGCTACACCTTC

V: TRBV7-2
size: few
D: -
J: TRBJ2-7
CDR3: CASIDTNSYEQYF
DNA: TGTGCCAGCATAGACACGAACTCCTACGAGCAGTACTTC

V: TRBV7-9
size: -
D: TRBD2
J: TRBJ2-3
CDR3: CASSLKFSREGPDTQYF
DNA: TGTGCCAGCAGCTTAAAGTTCTCGCGGGAGGGCCCAGATACGCAGTATTTT

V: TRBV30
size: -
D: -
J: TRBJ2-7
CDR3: CAWTTSPYEQYF
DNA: TGTGCCTGGACCACTAGCCCCTACGAGCAGTACTTC

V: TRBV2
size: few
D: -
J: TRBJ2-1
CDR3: CASSGWSRSYNEQFF
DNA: TGTGCCAGCAGTGGTTGGAGTCGGAGCTACAATGAGCAGTTCTTC

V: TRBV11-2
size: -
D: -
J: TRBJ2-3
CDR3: CASSSPGTLSTDTQYF
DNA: TGTGCCAGCAGCTCGCCCGGGACACTCTCTACAGATACGCAGTATTTT

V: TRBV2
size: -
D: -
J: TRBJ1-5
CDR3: CASSLYGSRQPQHF
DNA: TGTGCCAGCAGTCTGTACGGGTCCCGGCAGCCCCAGCATTTT

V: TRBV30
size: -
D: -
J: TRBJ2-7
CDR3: CAWSPKTGRWGLEQYF
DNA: TGTGCCTGGAGTCCCAAGACTGGGAGGTGGGGTCTCGAGCAGTACTTC

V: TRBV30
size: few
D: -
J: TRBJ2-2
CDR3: CAWGGPDKGTGELFF
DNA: TGTGCCTGGGGCGGACCGGACAAAGGGACCGGGGAGCTGTTTTTT

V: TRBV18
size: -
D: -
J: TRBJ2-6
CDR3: CASSPIDSSGANVLTF
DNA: TGTGCCAGCTCACCAATCGACAGCTCCGGGGCCAACGTCCTGACTTTC

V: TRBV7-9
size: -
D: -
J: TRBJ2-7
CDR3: CASSLSYYEQYF
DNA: TGTGCCAGCAGCTTAAGCTACTACGAGCAGTACTTC

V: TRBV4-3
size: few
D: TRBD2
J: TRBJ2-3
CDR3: CASSQQPGLAGGTDTQYF
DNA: TGCGCCAGCAGCCAGCAGCCGGGACTAGCGGGGGGCACAGATACGCAGTATTTT

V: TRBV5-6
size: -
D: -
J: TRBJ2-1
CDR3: CASTPPGRSYNEQFF
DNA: TGTGCCAGCACCCCTCCAGGGCGCTCCTACAATGAGCAGTTCTTC

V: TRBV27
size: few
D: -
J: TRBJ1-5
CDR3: CASSLSEGYQPQHF
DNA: TGTGCCAGCAGTTTATCAGAGGGTTACCAGCCCCAGCATTTT

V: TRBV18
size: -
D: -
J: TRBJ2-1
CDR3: CASFRARLDEGDEQFF
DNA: TGTGCCAGCTTTCGAGCCCGATTGGACGAGGGCGATGAGCAGTTCTTC

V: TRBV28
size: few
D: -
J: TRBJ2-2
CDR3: CATRTGGELFF
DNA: TGTGCCACCCGCACTGGCGGGGAGCTGTTTTTT

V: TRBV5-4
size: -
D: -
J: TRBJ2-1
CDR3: CASSFVARNEQFF
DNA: TGTGCCAGCAGCTTTGTAGCTCGCAATGAGCAGTTCTTC

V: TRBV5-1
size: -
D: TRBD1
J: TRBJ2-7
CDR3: CASSTTGGVYEQYF
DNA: TGCGCCAGCAGCACGACAGGGGGGGTCTACGAGCAGTACTTC

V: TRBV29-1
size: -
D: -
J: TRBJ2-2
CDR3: CSVVESITGELFF
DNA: TGCAGCGTTGTGGAGTCAATCACCGGGGAGCTGTTTTTT

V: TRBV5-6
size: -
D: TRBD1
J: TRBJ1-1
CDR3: CASTVVDRANMNTEAFF
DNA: TGTGCCAGCACTGTGGTGGACAGGGCGAACATGAACACTGAAGCTTTCTTT

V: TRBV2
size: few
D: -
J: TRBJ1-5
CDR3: CASSLGPQPQHF
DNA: TGTGCCAGCAGTCTGGGGCCTCAGCCCCAGCATTTT

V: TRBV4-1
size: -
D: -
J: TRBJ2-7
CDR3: CASSQVGVAYEQYF
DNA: TGCGCCAGCAGCCAAGTCGGGGTCGCCTACGAGCAGTACTTC

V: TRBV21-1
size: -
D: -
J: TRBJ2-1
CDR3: CASSKLVYRAFVGEQFF
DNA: TGTGCCAGCAGCAAATTGGTCTACAGGGCCTTTGTCGGTGAGCAGTTCTTC